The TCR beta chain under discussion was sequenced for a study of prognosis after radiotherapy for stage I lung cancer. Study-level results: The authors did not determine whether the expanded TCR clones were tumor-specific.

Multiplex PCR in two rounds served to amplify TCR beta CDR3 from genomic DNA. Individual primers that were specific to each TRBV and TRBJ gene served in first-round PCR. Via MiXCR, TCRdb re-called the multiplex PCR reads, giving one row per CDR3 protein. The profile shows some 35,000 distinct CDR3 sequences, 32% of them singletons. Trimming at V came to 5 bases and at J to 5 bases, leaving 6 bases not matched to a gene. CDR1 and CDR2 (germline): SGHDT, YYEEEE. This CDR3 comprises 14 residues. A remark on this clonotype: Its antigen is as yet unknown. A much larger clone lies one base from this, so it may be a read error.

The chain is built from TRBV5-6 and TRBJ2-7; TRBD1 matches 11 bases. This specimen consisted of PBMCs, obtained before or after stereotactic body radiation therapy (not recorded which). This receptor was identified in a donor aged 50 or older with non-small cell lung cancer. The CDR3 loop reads CASRMGQGVNEQYF. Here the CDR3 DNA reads TGTGCCAGCAGAATGGGACAGGGGGTAAACGAGCAGTACTTC.